The rows below give T cell receptor beta chains drawn from one sample of a study of T cell repertoires in cytomegalovirus infection. Via MiXCR, TCRdb re-called the reads, giving one row per CDR3 protein. The table includes approximately 910,000 distinct CDR3 sequences, 30% to 40% detected once. These receptors' antigens are unknown. Sequenced material: cultured CD8+ T cells from PBMCs, taken from culture after CMV antigen stimulation. The source is a human donor in good health (CMV status not recorded). Some clones in this sample may be carry-over from other donors' samples. Each CDR3 is given with its conserved first and last residue. Size is stated for part of the rows, as once, few or many counts, or as a class when the clone is expanded.

TRBJ2-1 NA TRBV7-9 CASRSQGDNYNEQFF
TRBJ1-5 NA TRBV12-3/TRBV12-4 CASVSSLGHPSNQPQHF
TRBJ2-6 many TRBV6-1 CASSERDRDYSGANVLTF
TRBJ2-1 NA TRBV15 CATSSRTSGGFGNEQFF
TRBJ1-1 NA TRBV6-1 CASGDSSGTEAFF
TRBJ2-7 NA TRBV6-1 CASHHRSSYEQYF
TRBJ2-2 NA TRBV6-5 CASSYAGTGGGELFF
TRBJ2-5 NA TRBV4-1 CASSQDARGSFQETQYF
TRBJ1-1 NA TRBV19 CARNRQTNTEAFF
TRBJ2-2 NA TRBV6-6 CASSYEASGLNTGELFF
TRBJ1-2 NA TRBV28 CASSLPGVWGYTF
TRBJ1-5 few TRBV28 CASSPITGSSNQPQHF
TRBJ2-5 NA TRBV7-9 CASSWGHQETQYF
TRBJ2-7 NA TRBV6-5 CASSPGGWEQYF
TRBJ2-3 NA TRBV6-1 CASSTQGSLTDTQYF
TRBJ2-1 NA TRBV27 CASTYAGGYNEQFF
TRBJ2-1 NA TRBV12-3/TRBV12-4 CASRRLGANEQFF
TRBJ1-2 many TRBV12-3/TRBV12-4 CASTLRSGLFNYGYTF
TRBJ2-7 NA TRBV6-1 CASRRLPTSANDEQYF
TRBJ2-3 NA TRBV11-1 CANGSYQKSDTQYF
TRBJ1-1 many TRBV7-6 CASSPEGNTEAFF
TRBJ1-1 NA TRBV4-1 CASSQDQVEAFF
TRBJ2-1 NA TRBV27 CASSLRTGGYDEQFF
TRBJ1-3 many TRBV6-1 CASSEVLGPTSGNTIYF
TRBJ2-2 NA TRBV12-3/TRBV12-4 CASSIAGLGGELFF
TRBJ2-2 once TRBV5-1 CASSLEVRNTGELFF
TRBJ2-5 few TRBV20-1 CSAGGLQETQYF
TRBJ2-6 NA TRBV6-5 CASSYGQGEASGANVLTF
TRBJ2-7 NA TRBV7-9 CVSTSGTGAYEQYF
TRBJ1-5 NA TRBV6-6 CASSGNRAVGQPQHF
TRBJ2-1 NA TRBV27 CASSFSAYSYNEQFF
TRBJ2-5 once TRBV20-1 CSAFRDRRQETQYF
TRBJ1-4 NA TRBV27 CASRGGRSEKLFF
TRBJ2-1 many TRBV4-1 CASSHPGNEQFF
TRBJ1-2 NA TRBV29-1 CSVVSGYGYTF
TRBJ1-2 many TRBV7-9 CASSFPGEWDYGYTF
TRBJ2-7 few TRBV7-6 CASSSYGGRGYEQYF
TRBJ2-2 few TRBV6-4 CASRPGRQTGELFF
TRBJ1-5 few TRBV4-1 CASSLDMYSNQPQHF
TRBJ2-2 few TRBV4-3 CASSQDLTSGYGELFF
TRBJ1-1 few TRBV7-9 CASRKGTDSESLEAFF
TRBJ2-1 many TRBV7-8 CASSLGGVKQFF
TRBJ2-7 NA TRBV5-3 CASSSFESLSYEQYF
TRBJ1-1 NA TRBV2 CASGYPFF
TRBJ2-1 NA TRBV6-2/TRBV6-3 CASSLADKEQFF
TRBJ1-2 NA TRBV19 CASSGGAGGYGYTF
TRBJ2-7 NA TRBV6-8 CASWGLAGGPYEQYF
TRBJ2-4 few TRBV7-9 CASSSSTSGGVAKNIQYF
TRBJ2-3 few TRBV4-1 CASSQEGGADTQYF
TRBJ1-2 few TRBV28 CASSFVTVANYGYTF
TRBJ2-7 few TRBV12-3/TRBV12-4 CASSLAWQGEQYF
TRBJ2-1 many TRBV5-6 CASSLGGGTYNEQFF
TRBJ1-1 NA TRBV6-1 CASSEVHLESSF
TRBJ1-1 few TRBV7-9 CASSLVLDEAFF
TRBJ2-5 many TRBV7-9 CASSWGGDQETQYF
TRBJ1-2 once TRBV2 CATFPRDEYGYTF
TRBJ2-1 NA TRBV28 CASSLSGGPSSYNEQFF
TRBJ2-1 few TRBV7-9 CASSLRGTVEQFF
TRBJ2-5 few TRBV12-5 CASGLVQETQYF
TRBJ1-2 few TRBV5-1 CASSSGPGDGYTF